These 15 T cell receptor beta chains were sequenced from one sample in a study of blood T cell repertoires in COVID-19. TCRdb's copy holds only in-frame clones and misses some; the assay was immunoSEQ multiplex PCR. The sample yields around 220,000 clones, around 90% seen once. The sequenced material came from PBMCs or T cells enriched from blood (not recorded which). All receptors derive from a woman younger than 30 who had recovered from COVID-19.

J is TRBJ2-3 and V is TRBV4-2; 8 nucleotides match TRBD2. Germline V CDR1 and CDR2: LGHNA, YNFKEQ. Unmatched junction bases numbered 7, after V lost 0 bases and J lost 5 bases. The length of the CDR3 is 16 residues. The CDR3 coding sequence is TGTGCCAGCAGCCAAGAGGGCGGGAGGAGGGGAGATACGCAGTATTTT. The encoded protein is CASSQEGGRRGDTQYF.

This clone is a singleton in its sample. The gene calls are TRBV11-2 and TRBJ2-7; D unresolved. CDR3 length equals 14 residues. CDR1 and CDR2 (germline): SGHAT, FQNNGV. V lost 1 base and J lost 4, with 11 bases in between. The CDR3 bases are TGTGCCAGCAGCTTAGGTCTAGGCAGATACGAGCAGTACTTC. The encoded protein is CASSLGLGRYEQYF.

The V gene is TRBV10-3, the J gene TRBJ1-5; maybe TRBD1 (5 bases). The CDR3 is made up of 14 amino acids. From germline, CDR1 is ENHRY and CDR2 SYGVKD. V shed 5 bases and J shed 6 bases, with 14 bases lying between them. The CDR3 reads CAISMAGSGQPQHF. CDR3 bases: TGTGCCATCAGTATGGCAGGGTCCGGTCAGCCCCAGCATTTT.

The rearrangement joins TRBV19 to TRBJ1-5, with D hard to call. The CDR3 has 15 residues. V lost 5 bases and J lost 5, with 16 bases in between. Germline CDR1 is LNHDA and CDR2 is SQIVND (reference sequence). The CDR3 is CASSPLDGGDQPQHF. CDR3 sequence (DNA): TGTGCCAGTAGTCCACTGGACGGAGGAGATCAGCCCCAGCATTTT. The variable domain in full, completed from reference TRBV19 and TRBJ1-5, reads DGGITQSPKYLFRKEGQNVTLSCEQNLNHDAMYWYRQDPGQGLRLIYYSQIVNDFQKGDIAEGYSVSREKKESFPLTVTSAQKNPTAFYLCASSPLDGGDQPQHFGDGTRLSIL.

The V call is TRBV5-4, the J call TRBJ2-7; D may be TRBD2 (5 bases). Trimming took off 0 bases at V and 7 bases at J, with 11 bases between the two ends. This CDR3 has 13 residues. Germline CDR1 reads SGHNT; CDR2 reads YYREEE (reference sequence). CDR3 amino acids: CASSLAASREQYF. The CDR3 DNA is TGTGCCAGCAGCTTGGCGGCTAGCAGGGAGCAGTACTTC.

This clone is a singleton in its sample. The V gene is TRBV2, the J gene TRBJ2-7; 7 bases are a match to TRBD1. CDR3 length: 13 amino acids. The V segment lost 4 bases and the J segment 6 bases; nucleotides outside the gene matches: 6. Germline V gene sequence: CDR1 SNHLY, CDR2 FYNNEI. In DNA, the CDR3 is TGTGCCAGCAGTGGGGGACAGTTACTCGAGCAGTACTTC. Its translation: CASSGGQLLEQYF. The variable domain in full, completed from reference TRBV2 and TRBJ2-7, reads EPEVTQTPSHQVTQMGQEVILRCVPISNHLYFYWYRQILGQKVEFLVSFYNNEISEKSEIFDDQFSVERPDGSNFTLKIRSTKLEDSAMYFCASSGGQLLEQYFGPGTRLTVT.

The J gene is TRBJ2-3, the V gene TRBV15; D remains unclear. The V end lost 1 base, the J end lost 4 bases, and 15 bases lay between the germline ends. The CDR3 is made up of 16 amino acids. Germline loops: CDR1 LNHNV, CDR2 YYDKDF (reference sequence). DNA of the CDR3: TGTGCCACCAGCAGAGTAAGTAACGCGGCGGCAGATACGCAGTATTTT. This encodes CATSRVSNAAADTQYF.

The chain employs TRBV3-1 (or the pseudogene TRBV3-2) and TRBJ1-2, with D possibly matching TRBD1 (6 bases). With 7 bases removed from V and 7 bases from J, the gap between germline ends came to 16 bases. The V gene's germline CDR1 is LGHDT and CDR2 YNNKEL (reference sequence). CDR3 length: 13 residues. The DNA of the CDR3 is TGTGCCAGCACCTCCCCAGGGGCCTTTGGCTACACCTTC. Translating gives CASTSPGAFGYTF.

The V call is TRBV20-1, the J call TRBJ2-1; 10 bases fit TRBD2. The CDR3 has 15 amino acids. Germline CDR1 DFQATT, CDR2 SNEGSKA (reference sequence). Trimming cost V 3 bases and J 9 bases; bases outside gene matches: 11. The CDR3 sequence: CSASSSGRPQGEQFF. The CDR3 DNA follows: TGCAGTGCTAGTTCTAGCGGGAGACCCCAAGGTGAGCAGTTCTTC.

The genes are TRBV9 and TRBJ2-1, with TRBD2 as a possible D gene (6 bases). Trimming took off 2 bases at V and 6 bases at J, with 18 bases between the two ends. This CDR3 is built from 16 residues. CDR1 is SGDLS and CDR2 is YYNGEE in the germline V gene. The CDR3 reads CASSVSAGSHLNEQFF. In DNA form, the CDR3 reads TGTGCCAGCAGCGTCTCGGCGGGGAGCCACCTCAATGAGCAGTTCTTC.

The CDR3 coding sequence is TGTGCCAGCAGCTTGGGGACAGGGAAAGGCTCACCCCTCCACTTT. It is translated as CASSLGTGKGSPLHF. The chain combines TRBV5-6 with TRBJ1-6; TRBD1 matches 8 bases. Germline lookup yields CDR1 SGHDT and CDR2 YYEEEE. After removal of 0 bases from V and 10 bases from J, the junction contained 6 bases not matched to a gene. The CDR3 extends over 15 amino acids.

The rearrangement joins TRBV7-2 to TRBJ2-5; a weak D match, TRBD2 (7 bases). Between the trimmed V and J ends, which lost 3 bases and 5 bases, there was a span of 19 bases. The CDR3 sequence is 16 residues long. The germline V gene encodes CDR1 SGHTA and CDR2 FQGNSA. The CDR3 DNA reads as TGTGCCAGCAGCTTTCGTGGGGGGGCCGTAGGGGAGACCCAGTACTTC. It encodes CASSFRGGAVGETQYF.

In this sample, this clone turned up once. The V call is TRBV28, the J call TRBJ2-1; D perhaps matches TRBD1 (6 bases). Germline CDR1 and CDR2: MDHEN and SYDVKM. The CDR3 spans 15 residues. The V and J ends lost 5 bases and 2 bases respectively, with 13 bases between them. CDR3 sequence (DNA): TGTGCCAGCAGTCGTCAGGGGCCGACCTACAATGAGCAGTTCTTC. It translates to CASSRQGPTYNEQFF.

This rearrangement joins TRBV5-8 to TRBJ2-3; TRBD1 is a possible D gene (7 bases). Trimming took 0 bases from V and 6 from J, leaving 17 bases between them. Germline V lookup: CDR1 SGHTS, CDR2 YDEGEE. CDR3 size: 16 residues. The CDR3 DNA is TGTGCCAGCAGCTTGGGTGGAGGGGGCAATTCGGATACGCAGTATTTT. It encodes CASSLGGGGNSDTQYF.

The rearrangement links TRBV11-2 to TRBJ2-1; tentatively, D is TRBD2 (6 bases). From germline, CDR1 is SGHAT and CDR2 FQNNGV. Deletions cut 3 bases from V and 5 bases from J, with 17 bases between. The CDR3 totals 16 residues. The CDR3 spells CASSFPAGGRNNEQFF. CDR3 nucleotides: TGTGCCAGCAGCTTCCCGGCCGGTGGGAGGAACAATGAGCAGTTCTTC.